This entry is about one T cell receptor (beta chain). This sample was taken from a study of OX40 agonist ivuxolimab in advanced cancers. Overall study context: Participants averaged about 60 years of age (range roughly 23 to 80) and were around 80% male.

Clones were sequenced by immunoSEQ multiplex PCR, and TCRdb holds only the in-frame ones, with some missing. The table records just under 35,000 clones, roughly 90% of them present only once. The material sequenced was CD4+ or CD8+ T cells sorted from blood, taken in a trial of the OX40 agonist ivuxolimab. This clonotype was obtained from an adult with an advanced solid tumor such as melanoma, head and neck, liver or kidney cancer.

As DNA, the CDR3 is TGTGCCAGCAGTTTTGGCAGGAGCTCCTACGAGCAGTACTTC. Encoded protein: CASSFGRSSYEQYF. The rearrangement uses TRBV27 and TRBJ2-7; no definite D call. CDR1 is MNHEY and CDR2 is SMNVEV in the germline V gene (reference sequence). The CDR3 is made up of 14 amino acids. Trimming pared 3 bases from V and 0 bases from J, leaving 9 bases between.